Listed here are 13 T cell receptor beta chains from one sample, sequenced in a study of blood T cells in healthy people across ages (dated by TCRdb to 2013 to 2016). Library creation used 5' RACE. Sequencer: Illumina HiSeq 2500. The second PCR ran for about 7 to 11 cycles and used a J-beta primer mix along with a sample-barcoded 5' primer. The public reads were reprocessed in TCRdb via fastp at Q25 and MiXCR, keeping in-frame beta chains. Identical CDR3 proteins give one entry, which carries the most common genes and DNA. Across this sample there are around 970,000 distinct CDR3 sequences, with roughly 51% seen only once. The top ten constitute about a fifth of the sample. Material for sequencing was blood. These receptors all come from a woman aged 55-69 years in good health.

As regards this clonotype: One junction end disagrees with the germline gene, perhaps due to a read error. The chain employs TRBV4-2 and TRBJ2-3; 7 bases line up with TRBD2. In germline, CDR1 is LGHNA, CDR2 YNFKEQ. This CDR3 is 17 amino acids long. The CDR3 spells CASSQGPSGFSTDAQYF. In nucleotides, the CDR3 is TGTGCCAGCAGCCAAGGTCCTAGCGGTTTTAGCACAGATGCGCAGTATTTT.

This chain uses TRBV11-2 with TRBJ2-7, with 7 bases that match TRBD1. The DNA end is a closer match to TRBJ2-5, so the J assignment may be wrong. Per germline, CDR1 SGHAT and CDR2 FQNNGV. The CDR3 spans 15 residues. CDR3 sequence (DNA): TGTGCCAGCAGCCCCTCGACAGGGTCGGGAGAGACCCAGTACTTC. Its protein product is CASSPSTGSGETQYF.

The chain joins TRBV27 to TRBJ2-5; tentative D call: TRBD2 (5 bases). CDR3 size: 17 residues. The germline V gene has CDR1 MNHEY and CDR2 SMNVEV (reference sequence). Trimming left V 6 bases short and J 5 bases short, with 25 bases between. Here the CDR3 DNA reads TGTGCCAGCAGCCTCCGAACGGCCCTTCTCCCGGGGGAGACCCAGTACTTC. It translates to CASSLRTALLPGETQYF.

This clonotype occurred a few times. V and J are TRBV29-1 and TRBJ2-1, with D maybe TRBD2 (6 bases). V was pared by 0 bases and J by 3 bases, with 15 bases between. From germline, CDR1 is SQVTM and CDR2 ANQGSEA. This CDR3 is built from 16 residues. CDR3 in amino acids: CSVEEGRAGNYNEQFF. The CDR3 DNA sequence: TGCAGCGTTGAAGAGGGGCGGGCGGGAAACTACAATGAGCAGTTCTTC.

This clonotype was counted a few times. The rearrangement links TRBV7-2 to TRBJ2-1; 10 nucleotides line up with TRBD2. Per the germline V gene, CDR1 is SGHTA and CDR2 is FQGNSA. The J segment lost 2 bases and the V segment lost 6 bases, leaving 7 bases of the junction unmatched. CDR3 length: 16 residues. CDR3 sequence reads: CASSNLAGAAYNEQFF. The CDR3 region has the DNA TGTGCCAGCAGTAACCTAGCGGGAGCGGCCTACAATGAGCAGTTCTTC.

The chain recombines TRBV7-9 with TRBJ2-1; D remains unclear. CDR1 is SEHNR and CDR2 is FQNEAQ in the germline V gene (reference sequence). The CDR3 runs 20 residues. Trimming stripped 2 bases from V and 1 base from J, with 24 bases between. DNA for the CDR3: TGTGCCAGCAGCTTAAGCCCCCTGGGCGGCAGGTACTCATCCTACAATGAGCAGTTCTTC. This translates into CASSLSPLGGRYSSYNEQFF.

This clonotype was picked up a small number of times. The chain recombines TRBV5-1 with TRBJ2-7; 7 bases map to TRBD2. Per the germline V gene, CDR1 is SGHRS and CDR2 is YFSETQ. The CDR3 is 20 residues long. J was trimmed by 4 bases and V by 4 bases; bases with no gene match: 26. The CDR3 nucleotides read TGCGCCAGCAGCCCCCGAAGGAGGGAATTGGGCGGGAGAATGGGTTACGAGCAGTACTTC. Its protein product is CASSPRRRELGGRMGYEQYF.

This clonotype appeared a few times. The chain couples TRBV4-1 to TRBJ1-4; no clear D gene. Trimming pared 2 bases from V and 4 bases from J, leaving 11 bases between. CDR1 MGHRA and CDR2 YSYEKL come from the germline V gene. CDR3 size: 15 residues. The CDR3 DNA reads TGCGCCAGCAGCCAACTAGGCTTGGGTAATGAAAAACTGTTTTTT. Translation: CASSQLGLGNEKLFF.

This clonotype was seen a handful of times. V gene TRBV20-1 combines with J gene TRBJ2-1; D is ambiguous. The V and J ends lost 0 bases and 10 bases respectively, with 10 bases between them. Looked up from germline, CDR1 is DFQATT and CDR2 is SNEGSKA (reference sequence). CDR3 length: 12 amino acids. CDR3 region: CSARDPTKEQFF. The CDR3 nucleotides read TGCAGTGCTAGAGATCCCACGAAGGAGCAGTTCTTC.

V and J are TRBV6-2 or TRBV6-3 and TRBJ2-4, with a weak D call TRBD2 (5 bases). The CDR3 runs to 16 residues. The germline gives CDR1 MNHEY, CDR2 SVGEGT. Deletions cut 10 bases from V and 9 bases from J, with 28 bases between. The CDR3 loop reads CANPNSIAGPLGIQYF. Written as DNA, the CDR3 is TGTGCCAACCCAAACTCAATTGCGGGTCCACTGGGCATTCAGTACTTC.

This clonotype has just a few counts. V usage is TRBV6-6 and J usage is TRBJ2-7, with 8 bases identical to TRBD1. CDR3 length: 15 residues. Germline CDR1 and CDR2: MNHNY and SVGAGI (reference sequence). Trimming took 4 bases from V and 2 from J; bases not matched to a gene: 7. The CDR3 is CASSSPDRATYEQYF. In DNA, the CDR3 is TGTGCCAGCAGTTCCCCGGACAGGGCAACCTACGAGCAGTACTTC.

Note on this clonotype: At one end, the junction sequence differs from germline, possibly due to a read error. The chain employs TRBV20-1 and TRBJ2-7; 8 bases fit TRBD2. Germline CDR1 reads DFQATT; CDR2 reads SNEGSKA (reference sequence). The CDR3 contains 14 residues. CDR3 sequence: CSGRSLGGDYEQYF. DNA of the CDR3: TGCAGTGGTAGAAGTCTCGGGGGGGACTACGAGCAGTACTTC.

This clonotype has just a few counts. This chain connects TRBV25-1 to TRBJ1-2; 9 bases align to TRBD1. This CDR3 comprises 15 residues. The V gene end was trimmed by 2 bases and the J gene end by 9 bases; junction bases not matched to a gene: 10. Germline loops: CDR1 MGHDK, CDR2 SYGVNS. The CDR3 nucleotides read TGTGCCAGCAGTGAAGGAAGTAGGACAGGGGTGAGCTACACCTTC. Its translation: CASSEGSRTGVSYTF.